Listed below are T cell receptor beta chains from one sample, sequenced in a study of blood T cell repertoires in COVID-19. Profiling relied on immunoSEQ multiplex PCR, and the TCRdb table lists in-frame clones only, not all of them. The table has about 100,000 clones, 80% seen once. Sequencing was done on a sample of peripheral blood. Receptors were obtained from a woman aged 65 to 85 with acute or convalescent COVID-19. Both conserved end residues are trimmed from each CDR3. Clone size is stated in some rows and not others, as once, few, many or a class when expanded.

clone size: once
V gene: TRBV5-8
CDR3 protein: ASSSTGKSNQPQH

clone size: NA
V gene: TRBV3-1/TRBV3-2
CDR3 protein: ASSPLRDRGHFYEVTEAF

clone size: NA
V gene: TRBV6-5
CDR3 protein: ASSLSGVGRETQY

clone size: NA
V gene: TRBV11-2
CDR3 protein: ASSLSLITEAF

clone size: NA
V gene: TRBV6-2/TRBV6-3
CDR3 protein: ASSTGTAAPLH

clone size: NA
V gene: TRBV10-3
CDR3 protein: AISVSGADYEQY

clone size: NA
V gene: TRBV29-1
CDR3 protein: SVAEGGTEAF

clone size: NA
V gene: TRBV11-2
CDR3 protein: ASSTGQGGYGYT

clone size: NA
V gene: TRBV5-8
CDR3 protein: ASSSGLAETQY

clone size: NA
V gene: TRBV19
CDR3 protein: ASSMGPGEEKLF

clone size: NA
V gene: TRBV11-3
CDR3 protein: ASSLTSGGPGELF

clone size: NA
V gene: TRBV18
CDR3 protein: ASSPGQGRNSPLH

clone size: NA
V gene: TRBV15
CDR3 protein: ATSRDRSINTGELF

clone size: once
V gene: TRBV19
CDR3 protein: ASSTYRENTEAF

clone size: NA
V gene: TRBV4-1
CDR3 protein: ASSQSDRIYNSPLH

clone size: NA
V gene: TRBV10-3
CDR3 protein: ANRQAQGSPLH

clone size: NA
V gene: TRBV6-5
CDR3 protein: ASSYNRAPNYGYT

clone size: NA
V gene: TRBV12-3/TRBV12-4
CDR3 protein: ASSLAGTLF

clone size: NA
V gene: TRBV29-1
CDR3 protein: SVSGQDGANVLT

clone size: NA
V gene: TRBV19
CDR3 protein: ASSRGQRIEKLF

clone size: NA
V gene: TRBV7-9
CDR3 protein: ASSFRQDLNTEAF

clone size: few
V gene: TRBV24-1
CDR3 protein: ATSRGTDGYT